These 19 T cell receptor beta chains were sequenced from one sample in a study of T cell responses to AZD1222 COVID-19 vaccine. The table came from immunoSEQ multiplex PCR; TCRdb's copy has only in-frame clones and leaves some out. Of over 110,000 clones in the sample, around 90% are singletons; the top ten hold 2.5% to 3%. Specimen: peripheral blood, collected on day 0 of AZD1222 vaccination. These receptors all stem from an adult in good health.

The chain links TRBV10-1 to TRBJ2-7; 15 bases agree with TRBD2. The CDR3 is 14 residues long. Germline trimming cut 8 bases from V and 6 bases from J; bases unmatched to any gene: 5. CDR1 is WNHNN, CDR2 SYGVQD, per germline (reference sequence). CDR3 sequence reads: CASSGLAGGGEQYF. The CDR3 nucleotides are TGCGCCAGCTCCGGACTAGCGGGAGGGGGCGAGCAGTACTTC.

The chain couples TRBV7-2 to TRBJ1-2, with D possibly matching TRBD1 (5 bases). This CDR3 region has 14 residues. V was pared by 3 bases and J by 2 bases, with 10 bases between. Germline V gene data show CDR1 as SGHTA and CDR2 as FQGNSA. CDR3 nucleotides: TGTGCCAGCAGCTTCAACGCAGGGAACTATGGCTACACCTTC. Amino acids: CASSFNAGNYGYTF.

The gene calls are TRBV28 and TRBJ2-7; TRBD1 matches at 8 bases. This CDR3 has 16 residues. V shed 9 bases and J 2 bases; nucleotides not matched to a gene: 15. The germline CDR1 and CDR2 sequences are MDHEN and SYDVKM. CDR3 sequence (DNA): TGTGCCAGGGACGGACAGGGTCGAAAATTGGCCTACGAGCAGTACTTC. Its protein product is CARDGQGRKLAYEQYF.

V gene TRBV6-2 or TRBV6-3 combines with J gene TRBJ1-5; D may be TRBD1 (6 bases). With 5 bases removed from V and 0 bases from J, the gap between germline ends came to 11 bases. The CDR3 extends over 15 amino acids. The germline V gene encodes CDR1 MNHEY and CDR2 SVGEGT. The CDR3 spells CASSRGQFSNQPQHF. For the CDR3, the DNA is TGTGCCAGCAGTCGAGGACAGTTTAGCAATCAGCCCCAGCATTTT.

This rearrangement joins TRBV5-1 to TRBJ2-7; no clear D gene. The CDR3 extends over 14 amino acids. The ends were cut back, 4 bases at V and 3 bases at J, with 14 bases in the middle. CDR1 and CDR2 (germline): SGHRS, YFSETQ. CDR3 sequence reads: CASSNPGHDYEQYF. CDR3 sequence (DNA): TGCGCCAGCAGCAACCCGGGCCACGACTACGAGCAGTACTTC.

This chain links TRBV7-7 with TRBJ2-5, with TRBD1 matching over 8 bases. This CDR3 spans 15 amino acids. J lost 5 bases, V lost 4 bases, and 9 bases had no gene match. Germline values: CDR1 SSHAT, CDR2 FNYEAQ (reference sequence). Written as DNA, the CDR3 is TGTGCCAGCAGCTCGACACCCGACAGGGGTGAGACCCAGTACTTC. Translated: CASSSTPDRGETQYF. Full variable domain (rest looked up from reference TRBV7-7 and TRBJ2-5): GAGVSQSPRYKVTKRGQDVTLRCDPISSHATLYWYQQALGQGPEFLTYFNYEAQPDKSGLPSDRFSAERPEGSISTLTIQRTEQRDSAMYRCASSSTPDRGETQYFGPGTRLLVL.

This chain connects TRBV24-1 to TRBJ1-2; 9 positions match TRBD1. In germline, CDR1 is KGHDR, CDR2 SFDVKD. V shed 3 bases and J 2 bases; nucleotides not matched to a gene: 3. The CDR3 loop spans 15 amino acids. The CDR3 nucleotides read TGTGCCACCAGTGATCCGGGGACAGGGAACTATGGCTACACCTTC. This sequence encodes CATSDPGTGNYGYTF.

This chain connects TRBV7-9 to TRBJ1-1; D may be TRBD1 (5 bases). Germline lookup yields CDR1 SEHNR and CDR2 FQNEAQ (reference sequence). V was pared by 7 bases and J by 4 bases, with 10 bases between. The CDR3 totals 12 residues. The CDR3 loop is CASKPRATEAFF. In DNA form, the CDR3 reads TGTGCCAGCAAACCCAGGGCCACTGAAGCTTTCTTT.

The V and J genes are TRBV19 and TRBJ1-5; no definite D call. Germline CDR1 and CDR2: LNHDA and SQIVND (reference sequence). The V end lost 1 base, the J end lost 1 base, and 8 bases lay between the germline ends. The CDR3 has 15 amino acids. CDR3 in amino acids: CASSIARSSNQPQHF. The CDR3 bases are TGTGCCAGTAGTATAGCCAGGTCGAGCAATCAGCCCCAGCATTTT. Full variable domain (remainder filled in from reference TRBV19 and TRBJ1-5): DGGITQSPKYLFRKEGQNVTLSCEQNLNHDAMYWYRQDPGQGLRLIYYSQIVNDFQKGDIAEGYSVSREKKESFPLTVTSAQKNPTAFYLCASSIARSSNQPQHFGDGTRLSIL.

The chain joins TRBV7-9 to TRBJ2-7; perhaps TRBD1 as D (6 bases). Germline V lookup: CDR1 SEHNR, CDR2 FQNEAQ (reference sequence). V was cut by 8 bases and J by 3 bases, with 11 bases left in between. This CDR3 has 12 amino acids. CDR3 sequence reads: CASGGRFYEQYF. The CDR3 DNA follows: TGTGCCAGCGGGGGCCGCTTCTACGAGCAGTACTTC.

The CDR3 sequence is CARSSEPGRSSYNEQFF. The CDR3 DNA is TGTGCCAGAAGCTCGGAACCGGGCAGGAGCTCCTACAATGAGCAGTTCTTC. The chain carries TRBV5-3 and TRBJ2-1, with no clear D. TRBV5-3 is an ORF, and what it does is uncertain. The CDR3 runs 17 residues. V lost 3 bases and J lost 0, with 16 bases in between.

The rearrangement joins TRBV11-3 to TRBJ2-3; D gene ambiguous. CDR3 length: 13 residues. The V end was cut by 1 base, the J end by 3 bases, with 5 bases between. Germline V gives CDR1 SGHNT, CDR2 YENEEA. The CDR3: CASSLGGTDTQYF. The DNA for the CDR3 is TGTGCCAGCAGCTTAGGGGGAACAGATACGCAGTATTTT.

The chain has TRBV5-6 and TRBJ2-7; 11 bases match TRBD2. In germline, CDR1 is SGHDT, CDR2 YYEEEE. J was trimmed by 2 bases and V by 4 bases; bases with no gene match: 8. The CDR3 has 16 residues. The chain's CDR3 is CASSLTSGGSPYEQYF. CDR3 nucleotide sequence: TGTGCCAGCAGCCTTACTAGCGGGGGTTCTCCCTACGAGCAGTACTTC.

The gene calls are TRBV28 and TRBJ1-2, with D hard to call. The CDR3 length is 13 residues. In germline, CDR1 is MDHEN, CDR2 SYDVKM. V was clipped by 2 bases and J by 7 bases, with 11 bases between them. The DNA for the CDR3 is TGTGCCAGCAGTTTAGCCCAGTCCCCTGGCTACACCTTC. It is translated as CASSLAQSPGYTF.

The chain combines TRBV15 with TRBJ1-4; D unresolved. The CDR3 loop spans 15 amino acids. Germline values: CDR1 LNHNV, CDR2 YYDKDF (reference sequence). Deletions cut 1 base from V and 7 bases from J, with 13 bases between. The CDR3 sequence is CATSRGAFGGEKLFF. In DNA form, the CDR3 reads TGTGCCACCAGCAGAGGGGCCTTCGGAGGTGAAAAACTGTTTTTT.

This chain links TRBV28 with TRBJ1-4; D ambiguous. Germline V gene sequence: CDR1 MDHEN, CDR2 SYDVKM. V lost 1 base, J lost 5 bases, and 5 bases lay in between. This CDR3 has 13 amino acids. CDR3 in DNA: TGTGCCAGCAGTTTATTACACAATGAAAAACTGTTTTTT. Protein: CASSLLHNEKLFF. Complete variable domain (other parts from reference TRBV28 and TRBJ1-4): DVKVTQSSRYLVKRTGEKVFLECVQDMDHENMFWYRQDPGLGLRLIYFSYDVKMKEKGDIPEGYSVSREKKERFSLILESASTNQTSMYLCASSLLHNEKLFFGSGTQLSVL.

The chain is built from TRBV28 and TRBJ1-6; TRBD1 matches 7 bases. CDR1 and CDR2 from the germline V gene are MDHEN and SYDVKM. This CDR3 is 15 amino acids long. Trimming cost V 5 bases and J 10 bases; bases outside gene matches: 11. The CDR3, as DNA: TGTGCCAGCAGTAACAGGGGAAAAATATACTCACCCCTCCACTTT. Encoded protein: CASSNRGKIYSPLHF.

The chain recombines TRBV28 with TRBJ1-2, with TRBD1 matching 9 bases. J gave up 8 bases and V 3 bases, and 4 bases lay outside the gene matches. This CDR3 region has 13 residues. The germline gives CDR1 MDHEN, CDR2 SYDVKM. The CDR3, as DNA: TGTGCCAGCAGTTTTTCGGACAGGGGAGGCTACACCTTC. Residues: CASSFSDRGGYTF.

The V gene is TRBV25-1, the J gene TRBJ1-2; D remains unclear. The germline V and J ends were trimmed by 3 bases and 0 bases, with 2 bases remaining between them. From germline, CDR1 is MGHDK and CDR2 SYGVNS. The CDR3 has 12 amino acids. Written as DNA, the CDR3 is TGTGCCAGCAGTGAGGCTAACTATGGCTACACCTTC. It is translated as CASSEANYGYTF.